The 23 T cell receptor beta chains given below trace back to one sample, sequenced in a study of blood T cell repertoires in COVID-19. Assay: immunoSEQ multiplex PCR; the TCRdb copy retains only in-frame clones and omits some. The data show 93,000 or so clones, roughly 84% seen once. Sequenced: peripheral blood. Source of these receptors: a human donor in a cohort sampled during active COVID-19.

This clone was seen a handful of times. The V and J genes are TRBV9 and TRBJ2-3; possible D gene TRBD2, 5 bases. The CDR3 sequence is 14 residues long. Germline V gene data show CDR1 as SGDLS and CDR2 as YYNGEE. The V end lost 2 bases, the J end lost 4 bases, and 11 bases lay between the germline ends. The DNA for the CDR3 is TGTGCCAGCAGCGTCGGGGTTGGGTCAGATACGCAGTATTTT. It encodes CASSVGVGSDTQYF.

The CDR3: CASSEAGVSYEQYF. The DNA of the CDR3 is TGCGCCAGCAGCGAAGCAGGCGTCTCCTACGAGCAGTACTTC. The V call is TRBV5-1, the J call TRBJ2-7; unclear D gene. Germline values: CDR1 SGHRS, CDR2 YFSETQ. The CDR3 sequence is 14 residues long. The ends were cut back, 4 bases at V and 0 bases at J, with 11 bases in the middle.

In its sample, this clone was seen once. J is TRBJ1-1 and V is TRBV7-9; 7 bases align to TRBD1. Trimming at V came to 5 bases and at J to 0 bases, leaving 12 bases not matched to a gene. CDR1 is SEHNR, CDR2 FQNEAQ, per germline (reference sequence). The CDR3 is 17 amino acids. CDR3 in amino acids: CASSRRGGLSMNTEAFF. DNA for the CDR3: TGTGCCAGCAGCCGCCGAGGGGGCTTGTCAATGAACACTGAAGCTTTCTTT.

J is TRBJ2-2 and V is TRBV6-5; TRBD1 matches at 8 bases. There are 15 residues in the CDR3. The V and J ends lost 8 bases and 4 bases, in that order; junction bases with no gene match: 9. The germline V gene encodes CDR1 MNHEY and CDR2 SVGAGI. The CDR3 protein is CASFWQGASTGELFF. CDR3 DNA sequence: TGTGCCAGCTTCTGGCAGGGGGCAAGCACCGGGGAGCTGTTTTTT.

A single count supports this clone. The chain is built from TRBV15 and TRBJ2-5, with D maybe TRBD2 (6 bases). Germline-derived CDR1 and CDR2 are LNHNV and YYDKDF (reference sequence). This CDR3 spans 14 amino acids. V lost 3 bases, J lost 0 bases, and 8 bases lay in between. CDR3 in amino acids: CATSSRDYQETQYF. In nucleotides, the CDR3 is TGTGCCACCAGCAGCCGGGACTACCAAGAGACCCAGTACTTC.

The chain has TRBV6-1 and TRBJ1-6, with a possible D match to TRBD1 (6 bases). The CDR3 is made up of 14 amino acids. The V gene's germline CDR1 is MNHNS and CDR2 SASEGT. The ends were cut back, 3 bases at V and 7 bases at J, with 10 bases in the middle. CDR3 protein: CASSDRQGNSPLHF. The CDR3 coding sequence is TGTGCCAGCAGTGACCGTCAGGGGAATTCACCCCTCCACTTT.

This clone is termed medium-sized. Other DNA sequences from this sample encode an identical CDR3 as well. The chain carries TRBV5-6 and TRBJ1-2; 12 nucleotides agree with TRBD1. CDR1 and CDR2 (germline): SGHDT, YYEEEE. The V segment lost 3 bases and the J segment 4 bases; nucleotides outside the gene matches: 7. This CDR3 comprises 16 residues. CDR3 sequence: CASSWGTGGAGYGYTF. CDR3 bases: TGTGCCAGCAGCTGGGGGACAGGGGGCGCAGGCTATGGCTACACCTTC. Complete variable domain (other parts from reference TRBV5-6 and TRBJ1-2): DAGVTQSPTHLIKTRGQQVTLRCSPKSGHDTVSWYQQALGQGPQFIFQYYEEEERQRGNFPDRFSGHQFPNYSSELNVNALLLGDSALYLCASSWGTGGAGYGYTFGSGTRLTVV.

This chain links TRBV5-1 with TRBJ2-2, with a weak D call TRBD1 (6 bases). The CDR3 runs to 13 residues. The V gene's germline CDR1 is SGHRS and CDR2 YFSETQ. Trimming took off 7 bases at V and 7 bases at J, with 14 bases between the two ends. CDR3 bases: TGCGCCAGCCAACAGGGTAATGGCGGGGAGCTGTTTTTT. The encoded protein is CASQQGNGGELFF.

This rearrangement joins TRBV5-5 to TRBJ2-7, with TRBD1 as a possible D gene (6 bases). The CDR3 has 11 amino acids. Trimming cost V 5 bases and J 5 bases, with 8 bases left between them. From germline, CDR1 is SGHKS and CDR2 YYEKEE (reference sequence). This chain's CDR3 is CASSTGNEQYF. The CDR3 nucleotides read TGTGCCAGCAGTACAGGGAACGAGCAGTACTTC.

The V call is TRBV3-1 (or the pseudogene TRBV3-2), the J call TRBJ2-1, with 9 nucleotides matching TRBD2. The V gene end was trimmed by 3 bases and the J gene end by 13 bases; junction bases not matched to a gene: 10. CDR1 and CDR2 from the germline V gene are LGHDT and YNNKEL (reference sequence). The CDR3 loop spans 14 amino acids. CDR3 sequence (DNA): TGTGCCAGCAGCCAGGCGGCTTGGGGGACTAGCCAGTTCTTC. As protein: CASSQAAWGTSQFF.

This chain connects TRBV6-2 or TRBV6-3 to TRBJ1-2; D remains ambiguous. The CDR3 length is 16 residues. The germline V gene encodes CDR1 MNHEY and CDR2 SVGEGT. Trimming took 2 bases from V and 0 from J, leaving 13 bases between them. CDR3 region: CASSYDPREANYGYTF. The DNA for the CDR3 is TGTGCCAGCAGTTACGATCCCCGGGAAGCTAACTATGGCTACACCTTC.

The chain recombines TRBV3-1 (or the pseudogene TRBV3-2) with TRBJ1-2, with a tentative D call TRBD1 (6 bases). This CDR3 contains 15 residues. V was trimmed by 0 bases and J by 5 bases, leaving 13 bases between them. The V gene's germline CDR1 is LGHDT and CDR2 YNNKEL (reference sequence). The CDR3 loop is CASSQELGQGYGYTF. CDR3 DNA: TGTGCCAGCAGCCAAGAGCTGGGGCAGGGGTATGGCTACACCTTC.

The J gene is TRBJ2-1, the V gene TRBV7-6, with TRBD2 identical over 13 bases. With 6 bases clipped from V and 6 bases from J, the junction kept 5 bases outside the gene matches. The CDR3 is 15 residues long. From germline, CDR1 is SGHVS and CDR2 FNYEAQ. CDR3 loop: CASSSGLAGANEQFF. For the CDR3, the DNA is TGTGCCAGCAGTTCCGGACTAGCGGGGGCCAATGAGCAGTTCTTC.

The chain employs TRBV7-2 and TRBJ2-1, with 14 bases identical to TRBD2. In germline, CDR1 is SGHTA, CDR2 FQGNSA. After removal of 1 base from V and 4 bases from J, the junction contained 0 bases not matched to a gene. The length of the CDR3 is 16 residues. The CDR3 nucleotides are TGTGCCAGCAGCTTAGGACTAGCGGGGGGGTACAATGAGCAGTTCTTC. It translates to CASSLGLAGGYNEQFF.

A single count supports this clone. CDR3 coding DNA: TGTGCCATCAGTGAGTCCGGGAATTCACCCCTCCACTTT. This sequence encodes CAISESGNSPLHF. The chain couples TRBV10-3 to TRBJ1-6, with D unclear. This CDR3 is 13 amino acids long. Germline CDR1 and CDR2: ENHRY and SYGVKD. Trimming stripped 0 bases from V and 7 bases from J, with 4 bases between.

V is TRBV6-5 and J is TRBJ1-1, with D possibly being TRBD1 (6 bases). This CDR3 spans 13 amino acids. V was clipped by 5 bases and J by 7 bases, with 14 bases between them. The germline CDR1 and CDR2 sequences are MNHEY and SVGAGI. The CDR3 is CASSPLGASEAFF. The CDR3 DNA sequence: TGTGCCAGCAGTCCGTTGGGGGCCAGTGAAGCTTTCTTT.

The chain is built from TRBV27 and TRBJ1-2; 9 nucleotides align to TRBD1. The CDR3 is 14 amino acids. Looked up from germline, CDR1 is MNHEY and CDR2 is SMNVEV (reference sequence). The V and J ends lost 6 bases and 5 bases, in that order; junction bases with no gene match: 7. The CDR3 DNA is TGTGCCAGCAGCCCGGGACAGGGTCCTTATGGCTACACCTTC. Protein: CASSPGQGPYGYTF.

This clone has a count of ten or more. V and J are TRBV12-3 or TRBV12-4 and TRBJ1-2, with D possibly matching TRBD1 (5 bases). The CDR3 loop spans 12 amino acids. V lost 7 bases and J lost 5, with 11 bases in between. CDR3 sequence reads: CASKGMGYGYTF. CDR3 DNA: TGTGCCAGCAAGGGGATGGGGTATGGCTACACCTTC.

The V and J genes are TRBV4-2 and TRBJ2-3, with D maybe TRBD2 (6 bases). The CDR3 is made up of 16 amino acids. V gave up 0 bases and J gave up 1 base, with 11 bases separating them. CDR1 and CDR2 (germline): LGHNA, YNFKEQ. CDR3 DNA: TGTGCCAGCAGCCAAGAGGCTAGCGCCCGCACAGATACGCAGTATTTT. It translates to CASSQEASARTDTQYF.

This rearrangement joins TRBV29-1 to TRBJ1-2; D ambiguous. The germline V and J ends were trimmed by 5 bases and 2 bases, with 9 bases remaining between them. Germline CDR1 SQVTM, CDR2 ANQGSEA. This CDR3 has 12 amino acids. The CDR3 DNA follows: TGCAGCGTTTCTCTTATAAACTATGGCTACACCTTC. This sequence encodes CSVSLINYGYTF.

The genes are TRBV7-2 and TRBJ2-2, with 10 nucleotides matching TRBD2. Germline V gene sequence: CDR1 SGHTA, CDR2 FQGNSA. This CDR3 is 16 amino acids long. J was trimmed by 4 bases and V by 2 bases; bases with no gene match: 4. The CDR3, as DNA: TGTGCCAGCAGCTTAACTAGCGGGGCATTCACCGGGGAGCTGTTTTTT. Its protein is CASSLTSGAFTGELFF. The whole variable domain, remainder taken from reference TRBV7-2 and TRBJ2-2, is GAGVSQSPSNKVTEKGKDVELRCDPISGHTALYWYRQSLGQGLEFLIYFQGNSAPDKSGLPSDRFSAERTGGSVSTLTIQRTQQEDSAVYLCASSLTSGAFTGELFFGEGSRLTVL.

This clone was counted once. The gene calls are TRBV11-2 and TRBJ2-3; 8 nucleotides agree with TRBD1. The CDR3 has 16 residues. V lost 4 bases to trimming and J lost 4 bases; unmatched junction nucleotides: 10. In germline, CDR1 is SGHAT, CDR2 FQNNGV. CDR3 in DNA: TGTGCCAGCAGCTCCCCTGGACAGGGCTTCCCAGATACGCAGTATTTT. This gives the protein CASSSPGQGFPDTQYF.

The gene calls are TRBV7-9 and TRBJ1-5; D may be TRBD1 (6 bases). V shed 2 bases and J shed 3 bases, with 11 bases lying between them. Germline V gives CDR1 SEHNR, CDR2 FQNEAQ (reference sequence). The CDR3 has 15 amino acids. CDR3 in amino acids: CASSLFRDNNQPQHF. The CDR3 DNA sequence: TGTGCCAGCAGCTTATTCCGGGACAACAATCAGCCCCAGCATTTT.